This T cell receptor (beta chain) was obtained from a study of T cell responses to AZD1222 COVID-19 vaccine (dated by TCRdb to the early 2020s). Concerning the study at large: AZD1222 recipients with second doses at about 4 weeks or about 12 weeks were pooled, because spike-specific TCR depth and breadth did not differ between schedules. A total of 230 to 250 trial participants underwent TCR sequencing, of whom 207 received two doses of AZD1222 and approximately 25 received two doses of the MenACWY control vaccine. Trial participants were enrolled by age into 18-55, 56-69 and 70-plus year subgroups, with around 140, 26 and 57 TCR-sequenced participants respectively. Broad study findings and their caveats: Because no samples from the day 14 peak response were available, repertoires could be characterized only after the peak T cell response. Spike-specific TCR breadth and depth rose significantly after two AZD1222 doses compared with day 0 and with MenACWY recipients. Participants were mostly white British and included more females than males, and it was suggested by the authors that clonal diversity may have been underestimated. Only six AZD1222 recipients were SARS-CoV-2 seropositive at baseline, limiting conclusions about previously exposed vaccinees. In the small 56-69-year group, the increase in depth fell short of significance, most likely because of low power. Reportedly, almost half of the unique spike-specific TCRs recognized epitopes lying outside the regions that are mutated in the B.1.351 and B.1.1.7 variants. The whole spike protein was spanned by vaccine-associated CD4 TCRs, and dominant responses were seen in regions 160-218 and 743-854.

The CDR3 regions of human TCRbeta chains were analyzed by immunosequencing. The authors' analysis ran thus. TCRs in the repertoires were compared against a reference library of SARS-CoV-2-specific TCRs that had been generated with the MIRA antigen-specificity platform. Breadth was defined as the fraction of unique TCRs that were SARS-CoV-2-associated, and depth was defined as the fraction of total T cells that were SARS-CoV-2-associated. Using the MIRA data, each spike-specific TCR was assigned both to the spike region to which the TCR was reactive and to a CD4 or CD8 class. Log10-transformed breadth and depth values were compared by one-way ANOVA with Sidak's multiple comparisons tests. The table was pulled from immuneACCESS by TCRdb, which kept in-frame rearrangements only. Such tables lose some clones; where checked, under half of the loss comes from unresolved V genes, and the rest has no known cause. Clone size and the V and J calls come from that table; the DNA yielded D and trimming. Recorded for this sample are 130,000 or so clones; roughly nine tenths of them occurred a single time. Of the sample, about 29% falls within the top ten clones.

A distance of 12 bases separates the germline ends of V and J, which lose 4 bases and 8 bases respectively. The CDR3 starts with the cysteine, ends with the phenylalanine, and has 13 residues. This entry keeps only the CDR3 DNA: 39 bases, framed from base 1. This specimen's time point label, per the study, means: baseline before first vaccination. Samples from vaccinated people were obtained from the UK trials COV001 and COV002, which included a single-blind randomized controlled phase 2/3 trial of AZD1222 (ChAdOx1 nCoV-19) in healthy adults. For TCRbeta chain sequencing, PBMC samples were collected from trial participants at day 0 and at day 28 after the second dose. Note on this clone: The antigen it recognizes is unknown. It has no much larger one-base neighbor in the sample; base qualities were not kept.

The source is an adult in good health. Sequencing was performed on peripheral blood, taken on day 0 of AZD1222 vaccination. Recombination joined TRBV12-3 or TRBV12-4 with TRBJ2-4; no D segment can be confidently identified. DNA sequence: TGTGCCAGCAGTTCTTCAGGCCGGTACATTCAGTACTTC. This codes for CASSSSGRYIQYF.